This record looks at one TCR beta chain sequence and its context. The antigen it recognizes is unknown. No base quality information exists; no much larger clone differs at one position. These data are taken from a study of T cells in tumors and immune-related adverse events (dated by TCRdb to the early 2020s). Using the immunoSEQ assay, the TCR beta locus was amplified and sequenced, producing bulk TCR Vbeta CDR3 data. On the authors' methods: CDR3s were excluded if they were non-productive, were shorter than 7 amino acids, or did not start with C or end with F/W. Only specimens with at least 1000 reads were analysed, and clonotypes were defined at the amino acid level. To compute clonality, Pielou's evenness was subtracted from 1. To equalize library sizes, abundance-weighted random subsampling with replacement was performed 100 times so that 95% confidence intervals could be reported. The Morisita overlap index was used to quantify repertoire overlap, and for each specimen the top 40 clones were checked for overlap with the irAE. TCRdb stores this immuneACCESS table with in-frame sequences only. Part of the clones is absent; in the studies checked, under half of the shortfall reflects unresolved V genes, and no reason is known for the rest. V and J calls and clone size are given by that table; D and trimming were obtained from the DNA. For this sample the table gives several thousand clones, of which around 94% were detected only once. Of the sample, roughly 2.2% is held by the ten largest clones.

Measured from the cysteine to the phenylalanine, the CDR3 is 15 residues long. Here the CDR3 DNA is all that survives: 45 bases in frame from base 1. V loses 1 base, J loses 2 bases, and the germline ends lie 11 bases apart. CDR1 SEHNR and CDR2 FQNEAQ were looked up in the germline V gene (reference sequence). The sample's treatment or condition label, decoded: nivolumab (PD-1 blockade) given before sampling. The DNeasy Blood and Tissue Kit was used to extract DNA from formalin-fixed paraffin-embedded specimens. The TCR sequence derives from a female donor with metastatic renal cell carcinoma. This receptor chain uses TRBV7-9 and TRBJ1-2; TRBD1 might be the D gene, on 6 matching bases. Material: lymph node tissue, obtained from a patient treated with anti-PD-1 therapy. The sequence in DNA is TGTGCCAGCAGCTTAGGAAGGGGGGCGAACTATGGCTACACCTTC. This sequence encodes CASSLGRGANYGYTF.